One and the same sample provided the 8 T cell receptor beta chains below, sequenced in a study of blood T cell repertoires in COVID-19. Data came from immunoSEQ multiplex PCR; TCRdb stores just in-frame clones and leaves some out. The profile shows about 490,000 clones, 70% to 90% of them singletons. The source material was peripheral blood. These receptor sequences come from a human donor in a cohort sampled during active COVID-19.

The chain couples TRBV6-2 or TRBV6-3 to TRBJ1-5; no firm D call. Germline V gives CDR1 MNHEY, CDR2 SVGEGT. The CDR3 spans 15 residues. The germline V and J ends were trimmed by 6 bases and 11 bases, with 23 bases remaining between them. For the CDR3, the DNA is TGTGCCAGCAGCCGAGGCTTCCCTCCTACTAGAGCCCAGCATTTT. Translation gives CASSRGFPPTRAQHF.

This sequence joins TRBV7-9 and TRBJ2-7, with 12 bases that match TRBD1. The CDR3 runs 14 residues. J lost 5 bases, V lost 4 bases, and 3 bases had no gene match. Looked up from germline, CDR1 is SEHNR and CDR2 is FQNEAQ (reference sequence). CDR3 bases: TGTGCCAGCAGCTCCGGGACAGGGGGCGACGAGCAGTACTTC. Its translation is CASSSGTGGDEQYF.

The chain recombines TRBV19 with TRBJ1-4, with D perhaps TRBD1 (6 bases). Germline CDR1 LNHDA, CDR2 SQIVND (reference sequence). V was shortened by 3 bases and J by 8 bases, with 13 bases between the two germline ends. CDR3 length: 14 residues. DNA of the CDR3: TGTGCCAGTAGTATTGGGGGACAAGACGAAAAACTGTTTTTT. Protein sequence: CASSIGGQDEKLFF.

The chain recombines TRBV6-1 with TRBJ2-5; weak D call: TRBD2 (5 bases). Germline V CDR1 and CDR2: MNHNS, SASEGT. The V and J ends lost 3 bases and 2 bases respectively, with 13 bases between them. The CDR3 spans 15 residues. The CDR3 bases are TGTGCCAGCAGTGAGTTTGGGAGTATTCAAGAGACCCAGTACTTC. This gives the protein CASSEFGSIQETQYF.

The CDR3 reads CASRKQGIDQPQHF. The CDR3 region has the DNA TGTGCCAGCAGGAAACAGGGAATCGATCAGCCCCAGCATTTT. V is TRBV6-5 and J is TRBJ1-5, with D tentatively TRBD1 (6 bases). Trimming cost V 6 bases and J 5 bases, with 14 bases left between them. The CDR3 sequence is 14 residues long. CDR1 MNHEY and CDR2 SVGAGI come from the germline V gene.

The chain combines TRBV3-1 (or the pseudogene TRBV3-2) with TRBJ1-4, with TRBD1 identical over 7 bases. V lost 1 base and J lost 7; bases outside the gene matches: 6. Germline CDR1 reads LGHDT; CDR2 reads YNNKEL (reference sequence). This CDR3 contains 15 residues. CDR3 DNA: TGTGCCAGCAGCCAAGGAAAGGGGGCCTTTGAAAAACTGTTTTTT. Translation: CASSQGKGAFEKLFF.

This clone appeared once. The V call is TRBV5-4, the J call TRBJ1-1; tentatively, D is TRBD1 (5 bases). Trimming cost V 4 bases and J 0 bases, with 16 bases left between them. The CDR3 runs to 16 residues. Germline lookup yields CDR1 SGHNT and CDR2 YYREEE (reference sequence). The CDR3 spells CASSLGGPAMNTEAFF. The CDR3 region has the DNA TGTGCCAGCAGCCTCGGGGGACCAGCGATGAACACTGAAGCTTTCTTT.

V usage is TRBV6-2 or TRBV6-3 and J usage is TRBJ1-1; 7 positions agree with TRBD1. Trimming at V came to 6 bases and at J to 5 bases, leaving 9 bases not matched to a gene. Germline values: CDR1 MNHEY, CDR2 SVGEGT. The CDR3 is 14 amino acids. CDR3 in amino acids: CASSRQQGTTEAFF. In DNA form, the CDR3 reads TGTGCCAGCAGCCGACAACAGGGGACTACTGAAGCTTTCTTT.